The 8 T cell receptor beta chains presented below share a single source sample, sequenced in a study of cytomegalovirus exposure and HLA in healthy donors. The PCR used 60 Vbeta and 13 Jbeta primers. The repertoire was sequenced with immunoSEQ multiplex PCR; TCRdb's copy has only in-frame clones and lacks some. The profile covers about 120,000 clones, with around 77% appearing a single time and approximately 11% taken by the ten largest. The sequenced sample consisted of PBMCs. Source of these receptors: a middle-aged man in good health and CMV-seropositive.

This chain joins TRBV7-3 and TRBJ2-7, with 9 bases matching TRBD1. This CDR3 is 15 amino acids long. Germline CDR1 and CDR2: SGHTA and FQGTGA. Germline trimming cut 5 bases from V and 4 bases from J; bases unmatched to any gene: 9. The chain's CDR3 is CASSPSGDRAYEQYF. CDR3 nucleotides: TGTGCCAGCAGCCCCTCGGGGGACAGGGCGTACGAGCAGTACTTC.

The chain combines TRBV30 with TRBJ1-1; D is unclear. Germline lookup yields CDR1 GTSNPN and CDR2 SVGIG (reference sequence). The CDR3 covers 11 residues. Trimming took off 8 bases at V and 1 base at J, with 8 bases between the two ends. CDR3 loop: CAVEWNTEAFF. The CDR3 nucleotides are TGTGCCGTGGAGTGGAACACTGAAGCTTTCTTT.

The CDR3 region is CASSSAGGVLYEQYF. DNA for the CDR3: TGTGCCAGCAGCTCGGCAGGGGGAGTTCTCTACGAGCAGTACTTC. V usage is TRBV28 and J usage is TRBJ2-7; 7 nucleotides align to TRBD1. Germline loops: CDR1 MDHEN, CDR2 SYDVKM. J lost 3 bases, V lost 6 bases, and 11 bases had no gene match. The CDR3 consists of 15 residues.

The CDR3 reads CASLAGDEQYF. As DNA, the CDR3 is TGTGCCAGCCTGGCCGGGGACGAGCAGTACTTC. J is TRBJ2-7 and V is TRBV28; perhaps TRBD2 as D (5 bases). V was trimmed by 8 bases and J by 5 bases, leaving 10 bases between them. Germline V gene lookup returns CDR1 MDHEN and CDR2 SYDVKM. The CDR3 spans 11 residues.

V and J are TRBV28 and TRBJ2-5; the D gene is possibly TRBD1 (5 bases). This CDR3 spans 13 amino acids. Between the trimmed V and J ends, which lost 7 bases and 6 bases, there was a span of 15 bases. Germline V gene sequence: CDR1 MDHEN, CDR2 SYDVKM. As DNA, the CDR3 is TGTGCCAGCACCCGCCCTGGGGCCCAGACCCAGTACTTC. Protein: CASTRPGAQTQYF.

Only one count was recorded for this clone. The V call is TRBV28, the J call TRBJ2-3; D may be TRBD1 (5 bases). The CDR3 covers 14 residues. Trimming left V 10 bases short and J 1 base short, with 15 bases between. Per the germline V gene, CDR1 is MDHEN and CDR2 is SYDVKM. CDR3 in DNA: TGTGCCATCAATTGGGGCCCAGGCACAGATACGCAGTATTTT. Its protein is CAINWGPGTDTQYF.

This chain joins TRBV29-1 and TRBJ2-1; D possibly corresponds to TRBD2 (6 bases). Germline loops: CDR1 SQVTM, CDR2 ANQGSEA. The CDR3 spans 13 residues. V lost 4 bases to trimming and J lost 6 bases, with 13 bases between them. The CDR3 region has the DNA TGCAGCGTTGTGGGGGGTCTGGTCAATGAGCAGTTCTTC. It encodes CSVVGGLVNEQFF.

This clone was detected only once. The CDR3 loop reads CASSPGTTPYNEQFF. The CDR3, as DNA: TGCGCCAGCAGCCCAGGGACAACTCCTTACAATGAGCAGTTCTTC. The chain uses TRBV5-1 and TRBJ2-1, with D possibly TRBD1 on 6 matching bases. The V end lost 4 bases, the J end lost 4 bases, and 15 bases lay between the germline ends. The CDR3 contains 15 residues. Looked up from germline, CDR1 is SGHRS and CDR2 is YFSETQ.